One sample yielded the 17 T cell receptor beta chains listed below, sequenced in a study of cytomegalovirus exposure and HLA in healthy donors. The primer mix had 60 Vbeta and 13 Jbeta primers. Profiling relied on immunoSEQ multiplex PCR, and the TCRdb table lists in-frame clones only, not all of them. The repertoire includes 150,000 to 200,000 clones, around four fifths of them detected once, and around 1% sits in the top ten. Sequenced material: PBMCs. The receptors come from a woman aged 40-49 years in good health and CMV-seronegative.

This clone was picked up one time. The rearrangement uses TRBV27 and TRBJ2-3; TRBD2 is a possible D gene (7 bases). Between the trimmed V and J ends, which lost 7 bases and 7 bases, there was a span of 18 bases. This CDR3 contains 14 residues. Germline loops: CDR1 MNHEY, CDR2 SMNVEV (reference sequence). CDR3 protein: CASTVGGVLNTQYF. The CDR3 DNA is TGTGCCAGCACAGTAGGGGGGGTCCTGAATACGCAGTATTTT.

The chain combines TRBV10-3 with TRBJ2-7; 7 bases are a match to TRBD1. The CDR3 is 13 amino acids. V shed 3 bases and J 9 bases; nucleotides not matched to a gene: 8. Germline V gene sequence: CDR1 ENHRY, CDR2 SYGVKD. The CDR3 protein is CAISERDSGRQYV. The CDR3 DNA sequence: TGTGCCATCAGTGAACGGGACAGCGGACGGCAGTACGTC.

The rearrangement uses TRBV9 and TRBJ1-2; 7 bases fit TRBD1. CDR1 and CDR2 (germline): SGDLS, YYNGEE. The V and J ends lost 5 bases and 4 bases, in that order; junction bases with no gene match: 17. This CDR3 is built from 17 residues. CDR3 loop: CASRGSPGSTGSYGYTF. The CDR3 nucleotides are TGTGCCAGCAGGGGTTCCCCGGGTTCGACAGGGAGCTATGGCTACACCTTC.

The chain employs TRBV4-1 and TRBJ2-1; 14 nucleotides line up with TRBD2. CDR3 length: 17 amino acids. Germline V gives CDR1 MGHRA, CDR2 YSYEKL. Losses at the gene ends were 4 bases for V and 0 bases for J; bases not matched to a gene: 2. CDR3 bases: TGCGCCAGCAGCCCTGGGACTAGCGGGAGCTCCTACAATGAGCAGTTCTTC. This codes for CASSPGTSGSSYNEQFF.

This chain links TRBV5-1 with TRBJ1-2; 8 bases agree with TRBD1. Germline V gene lookup returns CDR1 SGHRS and CDR2 YFSETQ. This CDR3 has 14 residues. V was pared by 4 bases and J by 3 bases, with 5 bases of the junction left unmatched. The CDR3 nucleotides read TGCGCCAGCAGCCGCAGGGGGCAGGACTATGGCTACACCTTC. Translation: CASSRRGQDYGYTF.

This clone was detected once. This rearrangement joins TRBV5-1 to TRBJ2-3; D unresolved. Trimming stripped 0 bases from V and 4 bases from J, with 3 bases between. The germline gives CDR1 SGHRS, CDR2 YFSETQ. The CDR3 length is 12 residues. The CDR3 sequence is CASSLAADTQYF. The DNA of the CDR3 is TGCGCCAGCAGCTTGGCGGCAGATACGCAGTATTTT. Full variable domain (remainder filled in from reference TRBV5-1 and TRBJ2-3): KAGVTQTPRYLIKTRGQQVTLSCSPISGHRSVSWYQQTPGQGLQFLFEYFSETQRNKGNFPGRFSGRQFSNSRSEMNVSTLELGDSALYLCASSLAADTQYFGPGTRLTVL.

The rearrangement links TRBV2 to TRBJ2-3, with 11 bases identical to TRBD2. This CDR3 has 15 amino acids. CDR1 SNHLY and CDR2 FYNNEI come from the germline V gene. Unmatched junction bases numbered 3, after V lost 5 bases and J lost 2 bases. Written as DNA, the CDR3 is TGTGCCAGCAGTACGGGACTAGCGGACACAGATACGCAGTATTTT. Encoded protein: CASSTGLADTDTQYF.

This clone was seen once. The chain links TRBV6-5 to TRBJ2-7, with D possibly matching TRBD1 (6 bases). The germline V gene encodes CDR1 MNHEY and CDR2 SVGAGI. Trimming stripped 5 bases from V and 3 bases from J, with 11 bases between. There are 13 residues in the CDR3. The CDR3 is CASSKDSFYEQYF. The CDR3, as DNA: TGTGCCAGCAGTAAGGACAGTTTCTACGAGCAGTACTTC.

In this sample, this clone turned up a few times. The V gene is TRBV7-3, the J gene TRBJ2-3; 11 positions agree with TRBD1. V lost 2 bases, J lost 2 bases, and 6 bases stayed unmatched. The germline gives CDR1 SGHTA, CDR2 FQGTGA. The CDR3 extends over 17 amino acids. CDR3: CASSLFWTGGDTDTQYF. In DNA form, the CDR3 reads TGTGCCAGCAGCTTATTTTGGACAGGGGGCGACACAGATACGCAGTATTTT.

There are a few counts of this clone. This chain links TRBV10-3 with TRBJ1-2; D might be TRBD1 (6 bases). The CDR3 length is 13 residues. Germline assignment: CDR1 ENHRY and CDR2 SYGVKD. V was shortened by 6 bases and J by 4 bases, with 12 bases between the two germline ends. CDR3 nucleotides: TGTGCCATCAGCGCGGACAGCAGCTATGGCTACACCTTC. Residues: CAISADSSYGYTF.

CDR3 DNA: TGTGCCACCAGCAGAGATTTAGGGGGGGCGGCTGAAGCTTTCTTT. Residues: CATSRDLGGAAEAFF. This chain uses TRBV15 with TRBJ1-1, with D perhaps matching TRBD1 (6 bases). The CDR3 has 15 residues. In germline, CDR1 is LNHNV, CDR2 YYDKDF (reference sequence). Trimming took 0 bases from V and 6 from J, leaving 14 bases between them. Filled out from reference TRBV15 and TRBJ1-1, the complete variable domain reads DAMVIQNPRYQVTQFGKPVTLSCSQTLNHNVMYWYQQKSSQAPKLLFHYYDKDFNNEADTPDNFQSRRPNTSFCFLDIRSPGLGDTAMYLCATSRDLGGAAEAFFGQGTRLTVV.

The chain is built from TRBV19 and TRBJ1-1; TRBD1 aligns across 8 bases. Per germline, CDR1 LNHDA and CDR2 SQIVND (reference sequence). This CDR3 spans 14 amino acids. V was clipped by 3 bases and J by 6 bases; unmatched bases: 6. The chain's CDR3 is CASSIRTGLAEAFF. CDR3 bases: TGTGCCAGTAGTATCCGGACAGGGCTCGCTGAAGCTTTCTTT.

The chain's CDR3 is CASSGTSGRREQYF. DNA for the CDR3: TGTGCCAGCAGTGGGACTAGCGGGAGAAGGGAGCAGTACTTC. The chain links TRBV7-2 to TRBJ2-7; 14 nucleotides align to TRBD2. Trimming at V came to 6 bases and at J to 7 bases, leaving 5 bases not matched to a gene. CDR1 and CDR2 (germline): SGHTA, FQGNSA. This CDR3 contains 14 residues.

The rearrangement joins TRBV7-9 to TRBJ2-1; D may be TRBD2 (6 bases). CDR3 length equals 15 residues. The V gene's germline CDR1 is SEHNR and CDR2 FQNEAQ (reference sequence). Trimming took 5 bases from V and 0 from J, leaving 11 bases between them. The CDR3 sequence is CASSPRGNSYNEQFF. CDR3 DNA: TGTGCCAGCAGCCCCCGGGGGAACTCCTACAATGAGCAGTTCTTC.

The gene calls are TRBV5-1 and TRBJ1-1, with 8 bases lining up with TRBD1. The V gene's germline CDR1 is SGHRS and CDR2 YFSETQ. The trim removed 4 bases at V and 8 bases at J, leaving 10 bases unmatched. The CDR3 contains 14 residues. CDR3 DNA: TGCGCCAGCAGCCCCCGACAGGGGATGGTAGAAGCTTTCTTT. This gives the protein CASSPRQGMVEAFF.

This rearrangement joins TRBV5-5 to TRBJ2-3, with 11 nucleotides matching TRBD1. The V gene's germline CDR1 is SGHKS and CDR2 YYEKEE (reference sequence). This CDR3 comprises 15 residues. The V segment lost 4 bases and the J segment 10 bases; nucleotides outside the gene matches: 11. The CDR3 loop reads CASSGTGGRVGAQYF. The CDR3 nucleotides read TGTGCCAGCAGCGGGACAGGGGGGCGCGTTGGGGCGCAGTATTTT.

This sequence joins TRBV25-1 and TRBJ1-6; D remains ambiguous. Germline V CDR1 and CDR2: MGHDK, SYGVNS. The CDR3 loop spans 14 amino acids. With 6 bases removed from V and 6 bases from J, the gap between germline ends came to 12 bases. In DNA, the CDR3 is TGTGCCAGCAGACACAGCAGCCCTAATTCACCCCTCCACTTT. Its translation: CASRHSSPNSPLHF. Drawing the rest from reference TRBV25-1 and TRBJ1-6, the complete variable domain is EADIYQTPRYLVIGTGKKITLECSQTMGHDKMYWYQQDPGMELHLIHYSYGVNSTEKGDLSSESTVSRIRTEHFPLTLESARPSHTSQYLCASRHSSPNSPLHFGNGTRLTVT.